Presented here are 9 T cell receptor beta chains from one specimen sequenced in a study of blood T cell repertoires in COVID-19. Libraries were prepared by immunoSEQ multiplex PCR; TCRdb keeps only in-frame clonotypes and omits some of them. The sample gives about 270,000 clones, 91% of which show up once; under 3% is in the top ten. Sequencing was carried out using peripheral blood. Source of these receptors: a person aged 18-29 years with COVID-19, enrolled during active disease.

V usage is TRBV6-5 and J usage is TRBJ2-7, with 10 bases matching TRBD1. CDR3 length equals 15 residues. Per the germline V gene, CDR1 is MNHEY and CDR2 is SVGAGI. V was pared by 10 bases and J by 4 bases, with 13 bases of the junction left unmatched. In nucleotides, the CDR3 is TGTGCCACCGGGGGTGAGGACAGGGGGAAATACGAGCAGTACTTC. Its protein is CATGGEDRGKYEQYF.

The chain is built from TRBV5-5 and TRBJ2-7, with unresolved D. The length of the CDR3 is 15 residues. Germline V gene lookup returns CDR1 SGHKS and CDR2 YYEKEE (reference sequence). V lost 0 bases to trimming and J lost 0 bases, with 10 bases between them. The CDR3 sequence is CASSLEAGVSYEQYF. CDR3 coding DNA: TGTGCCAGCAGCTTGGAGGCCGGAGTCTCCTACGAGCAGTACTTC.

This chain connects TRBV5-8 to TRBJ1-5, with D tentatively TRBD1 (5 bases). Trimming stripped 0 bases from V and 1 base from J, with 8 bases between. This CDR3 is 15 amino acids long. Germline V CDR1 and CDR2: SGHTS, YDEGEE. CDR3 protein: CASSLGGESNQPQHF. CDR3 bases: TGTGCCAGCAGCTTGGGGGGGGAAAGCAATCAGCCCCAGCATTTT. The full variable domain, in which reference TRBV5-8 and TRBJ1-5 provide the parts outside the CDR3, is EAGVTQSPTHLIKTRGQQATLRCSPISGHTSVYWYQQALGLGLQFLLWYDEGEERNRGNFPPRFSGRQFPNYSSELNVNALELEDSALYLCASSLGGESNQPQHFGDGTRLSIL.

CDR3 sequence reads: CASSFGRGQVSGANVLTF. The CDR3 DNA sequence: TGTGCCAGCAGCTTCGGACGGGGACAGGTCTCTGGGGCCAACGTCCTGACTTTC. The chain carries TRBV7-9 and TRBJ2-6; TRBD1 matches at 8 bases. With 3 bases clipped from V and 0 bases from J, the junction kept 7 bases outside the gene matches. Germline V gene lookup returns CDR1 SEHNR and CDR2 FQNEAQ (reference sequence). The CDR3 runs to 18 residues.

The V and J genes are TRBV28 and TRBJ2-2; D might be TRBD2 (6 bases). V lost 6 bases and J lost 8, with 13 bases in between. CDR3 size: 13 residues. Per germline, CDR1 MDHEN and CDR2 SYDVKM. The CDR3 loop reads CASRRDLRGELFF. The CDR3 DNA reads as TGTGCCAGCAGGCGGGATCTACGGGGGGAGCTGTTTTTT. Full variable domain (remainder filled in from reference TRBV28 and TRBJ2-2): DVKVTQSSRYLVKRTGEKVFLECVQDMDHENMFWYRQDPGLGLRLIYFSYDVKMKEKGDIPEGYSVSREKKERFSLILESASTNQTSMYLCASRRDLRGELFFGEGSRLTVL.

This rearrangement joins TRBV9 to TRBJ2-3; TRBD2 matches 12 bases. The CDR3 has 16 residues. Trimming removed 3 bases from V and 2 bases from J; junction bases left unmatched: 4. Germline V CDR1 and CDR2: SGDLS, YYNGEE. CDR3 nucleotide sequence: TGTGCCAGCAGCGCCAGACTAGCGGGAGACACAGATACGCAGTATTTT. Its translation is CASSARLAGDTDTQYF.

The J gene is TRBJ2-7, the V gene TRBV7-2; 8 bases align to TRBD2. V lost 3 bases, J lost 4 bases, and 5 bases stayed unmatched. CDR1 is SGHTA, CDR2 FQGNSA, per germline. CDR3 length equals 14 residues. The CDR3 DNA is TGTGCCAGCAGCTTCGGGAGGGGTCTGTACGAGCAGTACTTC. Its protein product is CASSFGRGLYEQYF.

The V gene is TRBV29-1, the J gene TRBJ1-2; maybe TRBD1 (5 bases). The germline CDR1 and CDR2 sequences are SQVTM and ANQGSEA. Between the trimmed V and J ends, which lost 3 bases and 7 bases, there was a span of 6 bases. This CDR3 is 10 amino acids long. In DNA, the CDR3 is TGCAGCGTTGACGGGGGTGGCTACACCTTC. Protein sequence: CSVDGGGYTF.

CDR3 sequence (DNA): TGTGCCACCAGTCCAGGACTAGTCAATGAGCAGTTCTTC. Translation gives CATSPGLVNEQFF. This chain joins TRBV24-1 and TRBJ2-1, with 7 bases matching TRBD2. The CDR3 is 13 amino acids. The V gene's germline CDR1 is KGHDR and CDR2 SFDVKD. The V and J ends lost 6 bases and 6 bases, in that order; junction bases with no gene match: 4.